This T cell receptor (beta chain) emerged from a study of T-cell memory formation after mild COVID-19. The wider study: Most TCR clusters belonged to a single donor.

On this clonotype itself: The final CDR3 position lacks the conserved phenylalanine or tryptophan, pointing to a likely read error. The DNA is left out, because the CDR3 cannot be placed on it with certainty; the CDR3 is given as TCRdb lists it.

TCRdb reanalysed the 5' RACE reads using MiXCR and keeps one entry per CDR3 protein. Seen here are hundreds of thousands of distinct CDR3 sequences, 25% to 30% observed once, and the top ten hold less than 15%. The CDR3 region is 12 residues in length, termini included. Germline V gives CDR1 MDHEN, CDR2 SYDVKM. The source of this sequence is an adult woman who had mild COVID-19 (a few samples of this study predate the infection). Cell type and time point are not known. Material for sequencing was PBMCs or a T cell subset sorted from them (not recorded which). The rearrangement uses TRBV28 and TRBJ1-1; the D call of TRBD1 is as the table states it, not checked on the DNA. The CDR3 loop reads CASSKTGPQTFV.